The source of this TCR beta chain is a study of early T cells in non-severe SARS-CoV-2 infection. The wider study: Sequencing of unsorted whole blood was done on bulk RNA, leaving chains unpaired. Broader study findings: In VDJdb matching, anti-spike CD8 responses were favored while private and CD4 specificities went missing.

Attachment of unique molecular identifiers was made to individual cDNA molecules. TCRdb processed the 5' RACE reads anew with MiXCR; each CDR3 protein has one entry. The sample lists about 58,000 distinct CDR3 sequences, around 13% seen once, with approximately 1.2% in the top ten. Comment on this clonotype: The antigen remains undetermined.

Trimming cost V 7 bases and J 9 bases, with 13 bases left between them. There are 11 residues in the CDR3. Germline V gene lookup returns CDR1 SNHLY and CDR2 FYNNEI. This rearrangement joins TRBV2 to TRBJ2-7, with D perhaps assigned TRBD1 or TRBD2 (6 bases each). This clonotype was sampled from an adult who was a healthcare worker with PCR-confirmed SARS-CoV-2 infection or an uninfected control (not recorded which). The donor label of this sample is uncertain. Source: whole blood, taken at baseline. CDR3 loop: CASTQGTRQYV. The DNA of the CDR3 is TGTGCCAGCACGCAGGGGACTCGGCAGTACGTC.